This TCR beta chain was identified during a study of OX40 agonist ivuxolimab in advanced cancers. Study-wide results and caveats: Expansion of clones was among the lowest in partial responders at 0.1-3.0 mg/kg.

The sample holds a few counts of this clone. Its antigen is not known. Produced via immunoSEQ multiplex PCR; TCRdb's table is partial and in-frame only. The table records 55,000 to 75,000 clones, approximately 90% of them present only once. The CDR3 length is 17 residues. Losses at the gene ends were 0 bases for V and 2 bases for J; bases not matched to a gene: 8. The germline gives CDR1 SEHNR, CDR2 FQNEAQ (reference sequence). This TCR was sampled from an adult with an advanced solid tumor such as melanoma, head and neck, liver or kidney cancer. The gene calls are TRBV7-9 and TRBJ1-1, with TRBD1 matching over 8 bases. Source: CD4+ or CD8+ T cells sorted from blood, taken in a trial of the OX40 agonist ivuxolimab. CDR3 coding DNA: TGTGCCAGCAGCTTAGCGCGGTTGACAGGGGTAAACACTGAAGCTTTCTTT. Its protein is CASSLARLTGVNTEAFF.